What follows describes a single T cell receptor (beta chain). No antigen is known for it. The data were obtained in a study of OX40 agonist ivuxolimab in advanced cancers. Study-wide context: The patients received ivuxolimab by intravenous route every 2 weeks at 0.01 to 10 mg/kg. A male proportion of 82.7% was recorded, with mean age roughly 60 years and range roughly 20 to 85.

Study-level results: No determination was made of the antigen specificity of the expanded peripheral T cells.

The V gene end was trimmed by 7 bases and the J gene end by 2 bases; junction bases not matched to a gene: 6. Per germline, CDR1 SGHDT and CDR2 YYEEEE. The CDR3 is 14 amino acids. TCRdb's copy holds only in-frame clones and misses some; the assay was immunoSEQ multiplex PCR. The sample has 59,000 or so clones, approximately 80% seen once. The sample here was CD4+ or CD8+ T cells sorted from blood, taken in a trial of the OX40 agonist ivuxolimab. The source of this sequence is an adult with an advanced solid tumor such as melanoma, head and neck, liver or kidney cancer. V usage is TRBV5-6 and J usage is TRBJ1-1, with 9 bases identical to TRBD1. As DNA, the CDR3 is TGTGCCAGCGGAAGACAGGGGGGAAACACTGAAGCTTTCTTT. It is translated as CASGRQGGNTEAFF. The full variable domain, rest sourced from reference TRBV5-6 and TRBJ1-1, is DAGVTQSPTHLIKTRGQQVTLRCSPKSGHDTVSWYQQALGQGPQFIFQYYEEEERQRGNFPDRFSGHQFPNYSSELNVNALLLGDSALYLCASGRQGGNTEAFFGQGTRLTVV.